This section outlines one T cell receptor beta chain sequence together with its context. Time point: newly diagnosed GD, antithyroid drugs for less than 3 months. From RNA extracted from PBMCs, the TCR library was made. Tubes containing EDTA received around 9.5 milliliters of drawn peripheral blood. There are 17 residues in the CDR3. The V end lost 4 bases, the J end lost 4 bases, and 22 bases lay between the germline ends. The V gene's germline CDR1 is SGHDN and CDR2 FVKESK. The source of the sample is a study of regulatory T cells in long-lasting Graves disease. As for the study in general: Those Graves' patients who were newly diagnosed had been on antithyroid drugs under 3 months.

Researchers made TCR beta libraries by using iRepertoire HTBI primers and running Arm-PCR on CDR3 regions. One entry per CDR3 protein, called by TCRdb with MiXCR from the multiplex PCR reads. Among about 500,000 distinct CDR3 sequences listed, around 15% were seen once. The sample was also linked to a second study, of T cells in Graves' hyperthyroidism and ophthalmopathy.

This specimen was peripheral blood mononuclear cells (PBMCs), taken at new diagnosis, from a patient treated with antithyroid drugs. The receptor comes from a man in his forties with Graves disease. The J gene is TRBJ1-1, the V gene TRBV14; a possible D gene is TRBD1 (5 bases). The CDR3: CASSLPGLEVFGTEAFF. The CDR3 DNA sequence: TGTGCCAGCAGCCTACCGGGACTGGAAGTTTTTGGCACTGAAGCTTTCTTT.